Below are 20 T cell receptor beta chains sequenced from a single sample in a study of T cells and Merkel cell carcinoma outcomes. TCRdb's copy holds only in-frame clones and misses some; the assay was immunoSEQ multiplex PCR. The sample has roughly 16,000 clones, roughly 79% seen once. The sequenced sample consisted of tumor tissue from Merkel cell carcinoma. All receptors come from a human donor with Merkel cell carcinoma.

CDR3 DNA sequence: TGTGCCAGCAGCTTAGCAAACCGACCCTACGAGCAGTACTTC. It codes for CASSLANRPYEQYF. The rearrangement joins TRBV13 to TRBJ2-7; the D is unclear. Germline assignment: CDR1 PRHDT and CDR2 FYEKMQ (reference sequence). Trimming removed 1 base from V and 2 bases from J, with 9 bases in between. CDR3 length: 14 residues.

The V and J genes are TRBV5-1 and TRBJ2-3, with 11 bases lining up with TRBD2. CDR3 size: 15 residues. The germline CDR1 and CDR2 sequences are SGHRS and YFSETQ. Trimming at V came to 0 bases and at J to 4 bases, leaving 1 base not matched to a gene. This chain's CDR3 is CASSLVAGGADTQYF. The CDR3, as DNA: TGCGCCAGCAGCTTGGTAGCGGGAGGGGCAGATACGCAGTATTTT.

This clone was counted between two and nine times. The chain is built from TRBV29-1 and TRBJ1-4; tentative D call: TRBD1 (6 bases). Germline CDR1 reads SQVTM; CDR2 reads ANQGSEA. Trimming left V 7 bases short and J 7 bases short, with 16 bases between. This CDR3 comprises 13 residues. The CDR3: CSASLGGGEKLFF. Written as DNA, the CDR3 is TGCAGCGCTTCGCTTGGGGGCGGTGAAAAACTGTTTTTT.

CDR3 DNA: TGTGCCACCAGCAGAGGGGACGGGGTTAACTATGGCTACACCTTC. Protein product: CATSRGDGVNYGYTF. The chain uses TRBV15 and TRBJ1-2; the D gene is possibly TRBD1 (5 bases). Germline CDR1 LNHNV, CDR2 YYDKDF (reference sequence). The CDR3 covers 15 residues. V was pared by 1 base and J by 1 base, with 10 bases between. Filled out from reference TRBV15 and TRBJ1-2, the complete variable domain reads DAMVIQNPRYQVTQFGKPVTLSCSQTLNHNVMYWYQQKSSQAPKLLFHYYDKDFNNEADTPDNFQSRRPNTSFCFLDIRSPGLGDTAMYLCATSRGDGVNYGYTFGSGTRLTVV.

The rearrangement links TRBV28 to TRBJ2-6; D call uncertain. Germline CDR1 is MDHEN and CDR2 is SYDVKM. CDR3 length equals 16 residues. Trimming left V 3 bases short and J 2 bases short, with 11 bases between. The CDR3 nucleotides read TGTGCCAGCAGTTTTCATGCTGGGGCTGGGGCCAACGTCCTGACTTTC. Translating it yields CASSFHAGAGANVLTF.

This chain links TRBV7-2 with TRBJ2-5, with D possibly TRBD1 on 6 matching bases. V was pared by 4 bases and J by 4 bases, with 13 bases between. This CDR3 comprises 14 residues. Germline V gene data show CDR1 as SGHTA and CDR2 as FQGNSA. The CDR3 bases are TGTGCCAGCAGCTCAACGACAGGATTAGAGACCCAGTACTTC. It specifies CASSSTTGLETQYF.

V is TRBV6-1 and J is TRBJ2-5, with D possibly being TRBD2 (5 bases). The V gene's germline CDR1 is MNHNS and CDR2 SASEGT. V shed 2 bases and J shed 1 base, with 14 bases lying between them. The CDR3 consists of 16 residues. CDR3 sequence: CASSELSSGVQETQYF. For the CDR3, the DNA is TGTGCCAGCAGTGAACTCTCTTCCGGGGTCCAAGAGACCCAGTACTTC.

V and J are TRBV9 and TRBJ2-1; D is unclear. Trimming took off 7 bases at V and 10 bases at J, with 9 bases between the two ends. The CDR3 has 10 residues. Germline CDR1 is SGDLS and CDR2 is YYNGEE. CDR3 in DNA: TGTGCCAGCGGTGCTGGGGAGCAGTTCTTC. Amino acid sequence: CASGAGEQFF.

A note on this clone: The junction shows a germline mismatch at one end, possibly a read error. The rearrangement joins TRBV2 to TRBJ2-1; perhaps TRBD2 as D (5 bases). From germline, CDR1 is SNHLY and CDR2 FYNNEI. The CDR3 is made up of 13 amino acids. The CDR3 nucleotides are TGTGCCAGCAGTGAAGCGCGGGTGATGGTGAGGATCTTC. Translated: CASSEARVMVRIF.

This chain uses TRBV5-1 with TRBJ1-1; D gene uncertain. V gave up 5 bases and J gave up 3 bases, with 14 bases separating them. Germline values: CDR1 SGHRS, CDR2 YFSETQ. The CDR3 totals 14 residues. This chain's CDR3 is CASRGLSKDTEAFF. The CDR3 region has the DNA TGCGCCAGCAGGGGCCTCAGTAAGGACACTGAAGCTTTCTTT.

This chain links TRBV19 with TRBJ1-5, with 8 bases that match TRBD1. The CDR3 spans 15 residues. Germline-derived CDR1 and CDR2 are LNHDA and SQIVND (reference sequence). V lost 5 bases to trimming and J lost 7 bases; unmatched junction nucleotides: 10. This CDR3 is CASSPVTGVWQPQHF. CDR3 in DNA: TGTGCCAGTAGTCCGGTGACAGGGGTTTGGCAGCCCCAGCATTTT.

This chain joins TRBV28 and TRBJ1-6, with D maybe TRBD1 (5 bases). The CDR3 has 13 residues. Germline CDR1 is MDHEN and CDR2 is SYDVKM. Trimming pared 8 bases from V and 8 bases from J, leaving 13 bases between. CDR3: CASCRDHDSPLHF. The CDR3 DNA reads TGTGCCAGCTGCCGGGACCACGATTCACCCCTCCACTTT.

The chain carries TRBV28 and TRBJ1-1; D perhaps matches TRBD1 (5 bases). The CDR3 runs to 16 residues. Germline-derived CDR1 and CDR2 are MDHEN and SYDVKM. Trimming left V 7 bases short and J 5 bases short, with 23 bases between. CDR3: CASNPSPVGGWTEAFF. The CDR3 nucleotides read TGTGCCAGCAATCCTTCCCCGGTTGGGGGTTGGACTGAAGCTTTCTTT.

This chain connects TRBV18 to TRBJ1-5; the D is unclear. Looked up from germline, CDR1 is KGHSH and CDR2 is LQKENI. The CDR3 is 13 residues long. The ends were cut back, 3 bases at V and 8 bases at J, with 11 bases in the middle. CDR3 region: CASSPGPVEPQHF. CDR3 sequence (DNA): TGTGCCAGCTCACCTGGCCCGGTTGAGCCCCAGCATTTT.

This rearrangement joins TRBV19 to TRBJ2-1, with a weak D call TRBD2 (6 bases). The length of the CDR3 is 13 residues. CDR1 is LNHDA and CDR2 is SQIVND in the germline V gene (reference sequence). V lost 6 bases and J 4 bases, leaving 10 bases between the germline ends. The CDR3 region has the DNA TGTGCCAGTAGCTCAGGGACTTACAATGAGCAGTTCTTC. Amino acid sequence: CASSSGTYNEQFF.

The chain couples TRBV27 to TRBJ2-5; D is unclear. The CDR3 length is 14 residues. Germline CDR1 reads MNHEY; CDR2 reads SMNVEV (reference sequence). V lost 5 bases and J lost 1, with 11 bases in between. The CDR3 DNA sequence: TGTGCCAGCAGTCTCTCCCCCGCCCAAGAGACCCAGTACTTC. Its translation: CASSLSPAQETQYF.

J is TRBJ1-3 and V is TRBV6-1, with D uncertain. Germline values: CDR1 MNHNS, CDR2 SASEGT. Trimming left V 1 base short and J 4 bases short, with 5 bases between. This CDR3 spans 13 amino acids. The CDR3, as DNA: TGTGCCAGCAGTGAAGAGTCCGGAAACACCATATATTTT. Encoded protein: CASSEESGNTIYF.

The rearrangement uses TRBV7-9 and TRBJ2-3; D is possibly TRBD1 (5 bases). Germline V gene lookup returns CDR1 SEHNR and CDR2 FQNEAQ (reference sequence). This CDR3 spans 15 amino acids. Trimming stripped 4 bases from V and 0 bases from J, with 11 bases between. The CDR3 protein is CASSSRQPSTDTQYF. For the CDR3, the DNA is TGTGCCAGCAGCTCACGACAGCCGAGCACAGATACGCAGTATTTT.

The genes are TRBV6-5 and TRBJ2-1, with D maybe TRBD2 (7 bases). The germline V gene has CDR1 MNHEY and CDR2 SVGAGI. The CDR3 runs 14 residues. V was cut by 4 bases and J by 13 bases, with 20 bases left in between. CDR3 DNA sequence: TGTGCCAGCAGTTCCGGGTTGGGGGGGCGGGGTCAGTTCTTC. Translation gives CASSSGLGGRGQFF.

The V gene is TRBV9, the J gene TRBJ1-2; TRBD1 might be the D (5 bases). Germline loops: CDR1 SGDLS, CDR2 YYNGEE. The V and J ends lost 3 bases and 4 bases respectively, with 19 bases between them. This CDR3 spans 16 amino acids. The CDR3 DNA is TGTGCCAGCAGCGCTCCCCCTGGAAGAGGGACCTATGGCTACACCTTC. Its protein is CASSAPPGRGTYGYTF. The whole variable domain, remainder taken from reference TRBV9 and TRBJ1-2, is DSGVTQTPKHLITATGQRVTLRCSPRSGDLSVYWYQQSLDQGLQFLIQYYNGEERAKGNILERFSAQQFPDLHSELNLSSLELGDSALYFCASSAPPGRGTYGYTFGSGTRLTVV.